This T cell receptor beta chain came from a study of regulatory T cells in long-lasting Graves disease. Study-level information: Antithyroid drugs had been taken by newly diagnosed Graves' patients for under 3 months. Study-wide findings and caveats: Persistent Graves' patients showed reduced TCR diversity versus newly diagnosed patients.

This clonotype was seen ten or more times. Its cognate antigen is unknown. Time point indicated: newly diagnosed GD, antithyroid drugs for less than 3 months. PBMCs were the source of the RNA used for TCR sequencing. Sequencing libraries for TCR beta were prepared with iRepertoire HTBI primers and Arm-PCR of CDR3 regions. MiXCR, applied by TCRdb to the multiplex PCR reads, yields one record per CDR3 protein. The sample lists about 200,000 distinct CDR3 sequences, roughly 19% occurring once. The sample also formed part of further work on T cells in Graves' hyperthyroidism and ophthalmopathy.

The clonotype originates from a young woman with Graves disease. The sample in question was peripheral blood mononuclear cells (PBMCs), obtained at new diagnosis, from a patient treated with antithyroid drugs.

The CDR3: CATRTGLNIQYF. The DNA for the CDR3 is TGTGCCACCCGGACAGGGTTAAACATTCAGTACTTC. V gene TRBV19 combines with J gene TRBJ2-4; TRBD1 matches at 8 bases. V shed 10 bases and J 6 bases; nucleotides not matched to a gene: 5. In germline, CDR1 is LNHDA, CDR2 SQIVND (reference sequence). This CDR3 has 12 amino acids.